The clone carrying this T cell receptor beta chain appeared once. These data belong to a study of neoadjuvant anti-PD-1 for oral cavity cancer. Time point described: after neoadjuvant nivolumab, at surgical resection. Produced via immunoSEQ multiplex PCR; TCRdb's table is partial and in-frame only. The sample lists 11,000 to 15,000 clones, 65% to 75% occurring once. This sample comprised PBMCs, obtained after nivolumab (anti-PD-1) treatment. The clonotype was recovered from a person between 40 and 85 years old with oral cavity squamous cell carcinoma.

The CDR3 region has the DNA TGTGCCTCCCCGGGGAACACTGAAGCTTTCTTT. Translated, it gives CASPGNTEAFF. The rearrangement joins TRBV30 to TRBJ1-1, with D unclear. This CDR3 has 11 amino acids. V was cut by 7 bases and J by 1 base, with 7 bases left in between. Germline-derived CDR1 and CDR2 are GTSNPN and SVGIG (reference sequence).